Below, 31 T cell receptor beta chains from the same sample are listed, as sequenced in a study of T cell repertoires in cytomegalovirus infection. In TCRdb, the reads were re-called with MiXCR into one record per CDR3 protein. The profile covers about 180,000 distinct CDR3 sequences, with roughly a sixth appearing a single time and about 25% taken by the ten largest. Sequenced input: CD8+ T cells from PBMCs. The receptors here all came from a human donor in good health (CMV status not recorded). Some clones in this sample may be carry-over from other donors' samples.

The V gene is TRBV6-2 or TRBV6-3, the J gene TRBJ2-3, with a tentative D call TRBD2 (6 bases). The CDR3 extends over 15 amino acids. Germline CDR1 is MNHEY and CDR2 is SVGEGT. V was trimmed by 0 bases and J by 6 bases, leaving 13 bases between them. The CDR3 loop is CASSYSGGLVDTQYF. The CDR3 region has the DNA TGTGCCAGCAGTTACTCCGGGGGACTCGTGGATACGCAGTATTTT.

The J gene is TRBJ2-7, the V gene TRBV2, with D perhaps TRBD1 or TRBD2 (5 bases each). The CDR3 length is 11 residues. CDR1 SNHLY and CDR2 FYNNEI come from the germline V gene. V lost 10 bases and J lost 6, with 13 bases in between. The CDR3 nucleotides are TGTGCCACCATGAGGGGAAGCGAGCAGTACTTC. Its translation is CATMRGSEQYF. The variable domain in full, completed from reference TRBV2 and TRBJ2-7, reads EPEVTQTPSHQVTQMGQEVILRCVPISNHLYFYWYRQILGQKVEFLVSFYNNEISEKSEIFDDQFSVERPDGSNFTLKIRSTKLEDSAMYFCATMRGSEQYFGPGTRLTVT.

The chain is built from TRBV7-2 and TRBJ1-2; 8 bases line up with TRBD1. The CDR3 runs to 15 residues. V trimming: 1 base; J trimming: 6 bases; junction bases outside the gene matches: 7. Per germline, CDR1 SGHTA and CDR2 FQGNSA. DNA for the CDR3: TGTGCCAGCAGCTTAGGATACAGGGGGGTCGATGGCTACACCTTC. It encodes CASSLGYRGVDGYTF.

The CDR3 here is CASKPGQGNQPQHF. CDR3 sequence (DNA): TGTGCCAGCAAACCAGGACAGGGCAATCAGCCCCAGCATTTT. The chain couples TRBV6-5 to TRBJ1-5; TRBD1 matches 7 bases. In germline, CDR1 is MNHEY, CDR2 SVGAGI. The V gene end was trimmed by 7 bases and the J gene end by 2 bases; junction bases not matched to a gene: 5. This CDR3 spans 14 amino acids.

The chain combines TRBV30 with TRBJ2-3; 10 bases agree with TRBD2. The CDR3 is 14 residues long. The V segment lost 5 bases and the J segment 0 bases; nucleotides outside the gene matches: 2. Germline V gene lookup returns CDR1 GTSNPN and CDR2 SVGIG (reference sequence). The CDR3 sequence: CAWGLADSTDTQYF. Written as DNA, the CDR3 is TGTGCCTGGGGACTAGCGGATAGCACAGATACGCAGTATTTT.

This clonotype was seen only a few times. The chain joins TRBV2 to TRBJ2-7; D not certain. CDR3 length: 11 amino acids. Trimming stripped 7 bases from V and 4 bases from J, with 8 bases between. The germline V gene has CDR1 SNHLY and CDR2 FYNNEI. The CDR3 region is CASIRSYEQYF. CDR3 bases: TGTGCCAGCATCCGAAGTTACGAGCAGTACTTC.

This clonotype was counted only a few times. J is TRBJ2-7 and V is TRBV28; 7 nucleotides agree with TRBD1. V gave up 5 bases and J gave up 5 bases; unmatched junction bases: 12. CDR3 length: 15 residues. Germline V gene data show CDR1 as MDHEN and CDR2 as SYDVKM. The CDR3 protein is CASSVAGTADNEQYF. CDR3 coding DNA: TGTGCCAGCAGTGTCGCCGGGACAGCGGACAACGAGCAGTACTTC.

This clonotype was seen a handful of times. The chain couples TRBV27 to TRBJ2-1; possibly TRBD1 or TRBD2 for D (5 bases each). The germline CDR1 and CDR2 sequences are MNHEY and SMNVEV (reference sequence). The V gene lost 7 bases and the J gene lost 8 bases, with 21 bases spanning the gap. CDR3 length: 15 amino acids. The CDR3 sequence is CASTPTGTEIHEQFF. Written as DNA, the CDR3 is TGTGCCAGCACGCCTACCGGGACGGAGATACATGAGCAGTTCTTC.

V is TRBV7-9 and J is TRBJ1-6, with D perhaps matching TRBD1 (6 bases). CDR1 is SEHNR, CDR2 FQNEAQ, per germline (reference sequence). The CDR3 spans 12 residues. Trimming took 4 bases from V and 8 from J, leaving 6 bases between them. The CDR3 nucleotides are TGTGCCAGCAGCTCAGGGGATTCACCCCTCCACTTT. This gives the protein CASSSGDSPLHF.

This clonotype is medium-sized. The chain carries TRBV29-1 and TRBJ1-3, with D unclear. The CDR3 is made up of 12 amino acids. Trimming shortened V by 7 bases and J by 2 bases, and 9 bases separated the two germline ends. Germline V gene lookup returns CDR1 SQVTM and CDR2 ANQGSEA. The CDR3 nucleotides read TGCAGCGCTGGGGTCCCTGGAAACACCATATATTTT. It encodes CSAGVPGNTIYF.

This clonotype was seen a handful of times. This chain uses TRBV7-9 with TRBJ2-3, with 10 bases matching TRBD1. The ends lost 6 bases at V and 3 bases at J; junction bases unmatched: 6. The germline CDR1 and CDR2 sequences are SEHNR and FQNEAQ (reference sequence). The CDR3 contains 15 residues. For the CDR3, the DNA is TGTGCCAGCAGGTCCCCGGGACAGGGGACAGATACGCAGTATTTT. Translated: CASRSPGQGTDTQYF.

V is TRBV7-2 and J is TRBJ2-5; no reliable D call. CDR1 SGHTA and CDR2 FQGNSA come from the germline V gene. The germline V and J ends were trimmed by 4 bases and 5 bases, with 8 bases remaining between them. The CDR3 has 12 residues. The CDR3 DNA reads TGTGCCAGCAGCTCCTTCATGGAGACCCAGTACTTC. Amino acids: CASSSFMETQYF.

This chain joins TRBV29-1 and TRBJ2-3; D is unclear. Looked up from germline, CDR1 is SQVTM and CDR2 is ANQGSEA. Between the trimmed V and J ends, which lost 4 bases and 5 bases, there was a span of 16 bases. The CDR3 length is 14 residues. The CDR3 is CSVVKLTRVDTQYF. The DNA of the CDR3 is TGCAGCGTTGTAAAGTTAACCCGGGTAGATACGCAGTATTTT.

J is TRBJ2-7 and V is TRBV12-3 or TRBV12-4; no clear D. The CDR3 sequence is 15 residues long. V lost 4 bases, J lost 3 bases, and 16 bases lay in between. CDR3: CASSSGAGPIYEQYF. The CDR3 DNA reads as TGTGCCAGCAGTTCCGGCGCAGGACCTATCTACGAGCAGTACTTC.

This chain joins TRBV7-6 and TRBJ1-5; D perhaps matches TRBD1 (5 bases). V gave up 4 bases and J gave up 4 bases, with 11 bases separating them. The CDR3 covers 14 residues. Germline-derived CDR1 and CDR2 are SGHVS and FNYEAQ. The CDR3 spells CASSWGEVNQPQHF. The CDR3 bases are TGTGCCAGCAGCTGGGGGGAGGTTAATCAGCCCCAGCATTTT.

The V and J genes are TRBV7-6 and TRBJ2-5; 10 positions agree with TRBD2. CDR3 length equals 16 residues. Germline CDR1 is SGHVS and CDR2 is FNYEAQ. With 5 bases clipped from V and 5 bases from J, the junction kept 11 bases outside the gene matches. The CDR3: CASSPRSGGARETQYF. The CDR3 DNA follows: TGTGCCAGCAGCCCGCGAAGCGGGGGGGCTAGGGAGACCCAGTACTTC.

The rearrangement uses TRBV4-1 and TRBJ1-4, with D unclear. This CDR3 contains 17 residues. Trimming cost V 0 bases and J 0 bases, with 11 bases left between them. The germline V gene has CDR1 MGHRA and CDR2 YSYEKL. CDR3: CASSQDRTVATNEKLFF. DNA for the CDR3: TGCGCCAGCAGCCAAGATAGGACGGTTGCAACTAATGAAAAACTGTTTTTT.

This clonotype has more than one count but fewer than ten. The V gene is TRBV14, the J gene TRBJ1-4, with TRBD1 as a possible D gene (6 bases). CDR1 is SGHDN and CDR2 is FVKESK in the germline V gene. V was pared by 4 bases and J by 0 bases, with 15 bases between. This CDR3 is 17 amino acids long. CDR3 nucleotides: TGTGCCAGCAGCCCTGAGACGACAGGCGCAACTAATGAAAAACTGTTTTTT. Residues: CASSPETTGATNEKLFF.

The chain recombines TRBV6-2 or TRBV6-3 with TRBJ1-1; D unclear. Germline CDR1 and CDR2: MNHEY and SVGEGT. This CDR3 has 16 amino acids. Trimming removed 2 bases from V and 0 bases from J, with 13 bases in between. In nucleotides, the CDR3 is TGTGCCAGCAGTTACGTCGACCGATTCTTGAACACTGAAGCTTTCTTT. It yields the protein CASSYVDRFLNTEAFF.

The V call is TRBV29-1, the J call TRBJ2-1; 7 nucleotides match TRBD2. Trimming cost V 2 bases and J 6 bases; bases outside gene matches: 1. The CDR3 contains 12 residues. Germline CDR1 SQVTM, CDR2 ANQGSEA. The CDR3 spells CSVESGANEQFF. The CDR3 DNA reads TGCAGCGTTGAAAGCGGGGCCAATGAGCAGTTCTTC.

This clonotype has more than one count but fewer than ten. This sequence joins TRBV12-3 or TRBV12-4 and TRBJ2-1, with D possibly matching TRBD2 (6 bases). CDR3 length: 15 residues. The V end lost 3 bases, the J end lost 4 bases, and 13 bases lay between the germline ends. As DNA, the CDR3 is TGTGCCAGCAGTTTCCCGGGACTGGAGTACAATGAGCAGTTCTTC. Its protein product is CASSFPGLEYNEQFF.

CDR3 amino acids: CASSLLETDTQYF. The CDR3 region has the DNA TGTGCCAGCAGCTTACTGGAGACAGATACGCAGTATTTT. The chain combines TRBV7-2 with TRBJ2-3; unclear D gene. This CDR3 is built from 13 residues. V lost 2 bases and J 3 bases, leaving 6 bases between the germline ends. Germline lookup yields CDR1 SGHTA and CDR2 FQGNSA.

This chain joins TRBV12-3 or TRBV12-4 and TRBJ2-4; a possible D gene is TRBD1 (5 bases). V lost 5 bases to trimming and J lost 0 bases, with 23 bases between them. This CDR3 spans 19 amino acids. In nucleotides, the CDR3 is TGTGCCAGCAGTCGATCCCCCCCGCGACAGAGGTTAGCCAAAAACATTCAGTACTTC. Translated: CASSRSPPRQRLAKNIQYF.

This chain connects TRBV7-8 to TRBJ1-3; perhaps TRBD1 as D (5 bases). Trimming left V 4 bases short and J 7 bases short, with 14 bases between. Germline CDR1 reads SGHVS; CDR2 reads FQNEAQ. This CDR3 spans 14 amino acids. CDR3 bases: TGTGCCAGCAGCTCGGGACTTACGGGGAACACCATATATTTT. Its protein product is CASSSGLTGNTIYF.

The J gene is TRBJ2-2, the V gene TRBV4-3, with TRBD2 matching over 7 bases. Germline-derived CDR1 and CDR2 are LGHNA and YSLEER. V trimming: 0 bases; J trimming: 7 bases; junction bases outside the gene matches: 11. The CDR3 spans 17 residues. The CDR3 loop reads CASSQDRSGGGGGELFF. The CDR3 coding sequence is TGCGCCAGCAGCCAAGACAGAAGTGGGGGGGGTGGCGGGGAGCTGTTTTTT.

CDR3 residues: CASSQQGTGGTEAFF. In DNA, the CDR3 is TGCGCCAGCAGCCAACAAGGGACAGGTGGGACTGAAGCTTTCTTT. The chain recombines TRBV4-1 with TRBJ1-1; 8 positions agree with TRBD1. V was pared by 2 bases and J by 5 bases, with 7 bases of the junction left unmatched. The CDR3 runs 15 residues. CDR1 and CDR2 from the germline V gene are MGHRA and YSYEKL.

This clonotype was picked up a small number of times. The V gene is TRBV4-3, the J gene TRBJ1-2; no reliable D call. The CDR3 extends over 15 amino acids. Germline V gene data show CDR1 as LGHNA and CDR2 as YSLEER. V dropped 0 bases and J dropped 5 bases, with 13 bases sitting between them. The CDR3 is CASSQETDYLYGYTF. The CDR3 nucleotides are TGCGCCAGCAGCCAAGAAACGGATTACCTATATGGCTACACCTTC.

This clonotype was counted between two and nine times. The rearrangement uses TRBV7-2 and TRBJ1-5; D might be TRBD1 (5 bases). Per germline, CDR1 SGHTA and CDR2 FQGNSA. V lost 2 bases to trimming and J lost 2 bases, with 10 bases between them. This CDR3 comprises 15 residues. CDR3 bases: TGTGCCAGCAGCTTATGGGGGGGTGGCAATCAGCCCCAGCATTTT. It translates to CASSLWGGGNQPQHF.

The chain employs TRBV7-2 and TRBJ2-3; TRBD2 matches at 10 bases. The CDR3 runs 18 residues. J was trimmed by 0 bases and V by 1 base; bases with no gene match: 7. Germline CDR1 and CDR2: SGHTA and FQGNSA. The CDR3 loop is CASSLEERGGPSTDTQYF. Here the CDR3 DNA reads TGTGCCAGCAGCTTAGAGGAGCGGGGGGGGCCTAGCACAGATACGCAGTATTTT.

A few counts support this clonotype. The J gene is TRBJ1-4, the V gene TRBV7-6; 9 bases are a match to TRBD1. CDR3 length: 15 residues. Germline CDR1 SGHVS, CDR2 FNYEAQ. V shed 4 bases and J 6 bases; nucleotides not matched to a gene: 6. CDR3 coding DNA: TGTGCCAGCAGCTCCCCGGGACAGGGATATGAAAAACTGTTTTTT. Translated: CASSSPGQGYEKLFF. The full variable domain, its missing parts supplied by reference TRBV7-6 and TRBJ1-4, is GAGVSQSPRYKVTKRGQDVALRCDPISGHVSLYWYRQALGQGPEFLTYFNYEAQQDKSGLPNDRFSAERPEGSISTLTIQRTEQRDSAMYRCASSSPGQGYEKLFFGSGTQLSVL.

This clonotype was detected only a few times. The rearrangement uses TRBV12-3 or TRBV12-4 and TRBJ2-3, with no clear D. This CDR3 is 14 amino acids long. V was clipped by 4 bases and J by 2 bases, with 10 bases between them. CDR3 sequence: CASSSPQDTDTQYF. The DNA of the CDR3 is TGTGCCAGCAGTTCGCCCCAGGACACAGATACGCAGTATTTT.